Listed below are T cell receptor beta chains from one sample, sequenced in a study of immune evolution from preneoplasia to lung adenocarcinoma. The protocol was immunoSEQ multiplex PCR, while the TCRdb copy is restricted to in-frame clones and leaves out a portion. In the table there are thousands of clones, 81% of which are singletons. Sequenced sample: FFPE normal lung tissue adjacent to the tumor. These receptors all stem from a person between 50 and 69 years old with lung adenocarcinoma. The CDR3 runs from the conserved cysteine through the conserved F or W. D genes are given only for firm matches. Not all rows give a size; the values are once, few, many and, for expanded clones, a class.

cdr3_aa cdr3_nt j_call d_call v_call clone_size
CASSGETQYF TGTGCCAGCAGTGGGGAGACCCAGTACTTC TRBJ2-5 NA TRBV2 NA
CASSGRFGDGTDTQYF TGTGCCAGCAGCGGTCGATTCGGGGACGGCACAGATACGCAGTATTTT TRBJ2-3 NA TRBV11-3 NA
CASSKLAGARPTEAFF TGTGCCAGCAGCAAACTCGCGGGGGCGCGACCCACTGAAGCTTTCTTT TRBJ1-1 NA TRBV9 NA
CASSLIRSGELFF TGTGCCAGCAGCTTAATCCGGTCCGGGGAGCTGTTTTTT TRBJ2-2 NA TRBV7-2 NA
CASSEGFWGNRANVLTF TGTGCCAGCAGTGAAGGTTTTTGGGGGAACCGGGCCAACGTCCTGACTTTC TRBJ2-6 NA TRBV6-1 NA
CASSLGSSNNEQFF TGTGCCAGCAGCTTAGGTTCCAGTAACAATGAGCAGTTCTTC TRBJ2-1 NA TRBV7-3 NA
CASSQRSRGESRTEQFF TGTGCCAGCAGTCAAAGGTCGAGGGGCGAGTCGCGTACTGAGCAGTTCTTC TRBJ2-1 NA TRBV27 NA
CASSPLTGTAAPTENEQFF TGTGCCAGCAGTCCCCTCACCGGGACAGCCGCCCCCACGGAGAATGAGCAGTTCTTC TRBJ2-1 TRBD1 TRBV28 NA
CASSPGALGGDTQYF TGCGCCAGCAGCCCCGGGGCTCTGGGGGGAGATACGCAGTATTTT TRBJ2-3 NA TRBV5-1 NA
CASSVANEQFF TGTGCCAGCAGCGTAGCCAATGAGCAGTTCTTC TRBJ2-1 NA TRBV28 NA
CATSPRTTGYEQYF TGTGCCACCAGCCCTCGGACTACAGGCTACGAGCAGTACTTC TRBJ2-7 NA TRBV15 NA
CASSTGQRYGYTF TGTGCCAGCAGCACCGGACAGCGCTATGGCTACACCTTC TRBJ1-2 NA TRBV7-2 NA
CATRSSRGESYEQYF TGTGCCACCCGTTCAAGCCGGGGCGAATCCTACGAGCAGTACTTC TRBJ2-7 NA TRBV19 NA
CSVDGTGASYTF TGCAGCGTTGATGGGACAGGGGCTTCCTACACCTTC TRBJ1-2 TRBD1 TRBV29-1 NA
CAWSVGGSRNTIYF TGTGCCTGGAGTGTTGGGGGGTCGAGAAACACCATATATTTT TRBJ1-3 NA TRBV30 NA
CANSTRRRYSYEQYF TGCGCCAATTCAACCCGCCGACGGTATTCCTACGAGCAGTACTTC TRBJ2-7 NA TRBV23-1 NA
CASSLGTVNTGELFF TGTGCCAGCAGCCTTGGGACTGTGAACACCGGGGAGCTGTTTTTT TRBJ2-2 NA TRBV9 NA
CASSFLGEGNTIYF TGTGCCAGCAGCTTTTTAGGGGAAGGAAACACCATATATTTT TRBJ1-3 NA TRBV5-6 NA
CASSFTRDIPSGANVLTF TGTGCCAGCAGCTTTACCCGGGACATCCCCTCTGGGGCCAACGTCCTGACTTTC TRBJ2-6 NA TRBV5-8 NA
CASSPGGQTKAFF TGTGCCAGCTCACCGGGAGGACAGACTAAAGCTTTCTTT TRBJ1-1 NA TRBV18 few
CASNGGGPPEAFF TGTGCCAGCAACGGCGGGGGACCCCCTGAAGCTTTCTTT TRBJ1-1 NA TRBV6-6 once
CASGAYNSPLHF TGTGCCAGCGGGGCCTATAATTCACCCCTCCACTTT TRBJ1-6 NA TRBV28 once
CASSTPGLAGATGELFF TGTGCCAGCAGCACGCCCGGACTAGCGGGAGCCACCGGGGAGCTGTTTTTT TRBJ2-2 TRBD2 TRBV4-2 NA
CASSARRGTTEAFF TGTGCCAGCAGTGCTCGTCGGGGGACCACTGAAGCTTTCTTT TRBJ1-1 NA TRBV6-5 NA
CASSEYRPPDTQYF TGTGCCAGCAGTGAATATCGGCCACCAGATACGCAGTATTTT TRBJ2-3 NA TRBV25-1 NA
CASSARLAAHNEQFF TGTGCCAGCAGCGCCAGACTAGCGGCTCACAATGAGCAGTTCTTC TRBJ2-1 TRBD2 TRBV2 NA
CASSLDWGTASYEQYF TGTGCCAGCAGCTTAGATTGGGGGACAGCCTCCTACGAGCAGTACTTC TRBJ2-7 TRBD1 TRBV11-3 NA
CASSADGVPDTQYF TGTGCCAGCAGCGCCGACGGGGTCCCAGATACGCAGTATTTT TRBJ2-3 NA TRBV11-2 NA
CASSEVAGLAGRTTDTQYF TGTGCCAGCAGTGAAGTGGCGGGACTAGCGGGACGGACCACAGATACGCAGTATTTT TRBJ2-3 TRBD2 TRBV6-4 NA
CASSTRGRTDTQYF TGTGCCAGCAGTACCCGGGGCCGCACAGATACGCAGTATTTT TRBJ2-3 NA TRBV27 few
CASSQDRTGNTGELFF TGCGCCAGCAGCCAAGACCGAACAGGGAACACCGGGGAGCTGTTTTTT TRBJ2-2 NA TRBV5-1 NA
CASSPVGRNTEAFF TGTGCCAGCAGCCCCGTGGGGAGGAACACTGAAGCTTTCTTT TRBJ1-1 NA TRBV7-3 NA
CSVQQGVTEAFF TGCAGCGTTCAACAGGGTGTCACTGAAGCTTTCTTT TRBJ1-1 NA TRBV29-1 NA
CASSLLAGGLLEQYF TGTGCCAGCAGCTTGCTAGCGGGAGGTCTCCTGGAGCAGTACTTC TRBJ2-7 TRBD2 TRBV5-6 NA
CASSSSGAYNEQFF TGCGCCAGCAGCTCAAGCGGGGCTTACAATGAGCAGTTCTTC TRBJ2-1 TRBD2 TRBV5-1 NA
CASSFGLAGVLETQYF TGTGCCAGCAGTTTTGGACTAGCGGGAGTCCTCGAGACCCAGTACTTC TRBJ2-5 TRBD2 TRBV28 NA
CACRDRNTGELFF TGTGCCTGCCGGGACAGAAACACCGGGGAGCTGTTTTTT TRBJ2-2 TRBD1 TRBV11-3 once
CASSLLLRGGQETQYF TGTGCCAGCAGCTTGCTCCTTCGGGGGGGCCAAGAGACCCAGTACTTC TRBJ2-5 TRBD2 TRBV7-9 NA
CASSFGRDTGTDTQYF TGTGCCAGCAGTTTTGGCCGGGACACCGGCACAGATACGCAGTATTTT TRBJ2-3 NA TRBV13 NA
CASGSLQGGEAFF TGTGCTAGTGGTTCGTTACAGGGGGGTGAAGCTTTCTTT TRBJ1-1 TRBD1 TRBV12-5 NA
CSVVRVNYGYTF TGCAGCGTTGTACGGGTTAACTATGGCTACACCTTC TRBJ1-2 NA TRBV29-1 NA
CASKVADSENIQYF TGCGCCAGCAAGGTGGCGGACAGTGAAAACATTCAGTACTTC TRBJ2-4 NA TRBV4-1 few
CAITAGPNTEAFF TGTGCCATCACCGCAGGGCCGAACACTGAAGCTTTCTTT TRBJ1-1 NA TRBV10-3 NA
CASSPLGSGRAIDTQYF TGCGCCAGCAGCCCCCTGGGTAGCGGGAGGGCCATAGATACGCAGTATTTT TRBJ2-3 TRBD2 TRBV4-1 NA
CASSSTSTTRFNEQFF TGTGCCAGCAGTTCGACATCCACTACTAGGTTCAATGAGCAGTTCTTC TRBJ2-1 NA TRBV6-5 NA